This TCR beta chain was recorded in a study of T cells in Graves' hyperthyroidism and ophthalmopathy. The wider study: Peripheral blood samples were taken at initial diagnosis, prior to any treatment.

This CDR3 is built from 14 residues. Germline CDR1 is SEHNR and CDR2 is FQNEAQ (reference sequence). The V and J ends lost 1 base and 1 base respectively, with 8 bases between them. The TCR beta CDR3 regions underwent amplification using RNA transcripts as the source. TCR CDR3 regions were first amplified by RT-PCR with HTBI primers. One entry per CDR3 protein results from TCRdb running MiXCR on the multiplex PCR reads. There are 350,000 to 450,000 distinct CDR3 sequences in the sample; about 14% occur only once, and approximately 27% lies in the top ten. This clonotype was picked up many times. V and J are TRBV7-9 and TRBJ2-7; D is unclear. The TCR was taken from a man in his fifties with Graves' ophthalmopathy. The sample comprised blood. The DNA for the CDR3 is TGTGCCAGCAGCTTAGTACCCCTTTCCTACGAGCAGTACTTC. Translating gives CASSLVPLSYEQYF.